Detailed here is one T cell receptor beta chain. The record originates from a study of CD8+CD57+ T cells in acquired aplastic anemia. For the study at large: Quantities of DNA derived from sorted CD4+ and CD8+ cells averaged roughly 3 ug.

The trim removed 4 bases at V and 14 bases at J, leaving 20 bases unmatched. CDR3 length: 15 residues. CDR1 is SGDLS, CDR2 YYNGEE, per germline. The study profiled TCR beta VDJ and CDR3 using genomic DNA as template. In TCRdb, the reads were re-called with MiXCR into one record per CDR3 protein. This table has 270,000 or so distinct CDR3 sequences, about 80% appearing once. Individuals selected for sequencing had exhibited CD8+CD57+ cell expansion on flow cytometry. At the time of blood sampling, patients had not yet received any therapy. Sequences were obtained from sorted CD4+, CD8+, or CD8+CD57+ T cells (not recorded which) from PBMCs. The rearrangement uses TRBV9 and TRBJ1-1, with 7 bases that match TRBD1. The TCR sequence derives from a human donor with aplastic anemia. The CDR3 DNA reads as TGTGCCAGCAGCCCCCCCACAGGGGCGGGCACCCAGTACTTCTTT. Its translation: CASSPPTGAGTQYFF.